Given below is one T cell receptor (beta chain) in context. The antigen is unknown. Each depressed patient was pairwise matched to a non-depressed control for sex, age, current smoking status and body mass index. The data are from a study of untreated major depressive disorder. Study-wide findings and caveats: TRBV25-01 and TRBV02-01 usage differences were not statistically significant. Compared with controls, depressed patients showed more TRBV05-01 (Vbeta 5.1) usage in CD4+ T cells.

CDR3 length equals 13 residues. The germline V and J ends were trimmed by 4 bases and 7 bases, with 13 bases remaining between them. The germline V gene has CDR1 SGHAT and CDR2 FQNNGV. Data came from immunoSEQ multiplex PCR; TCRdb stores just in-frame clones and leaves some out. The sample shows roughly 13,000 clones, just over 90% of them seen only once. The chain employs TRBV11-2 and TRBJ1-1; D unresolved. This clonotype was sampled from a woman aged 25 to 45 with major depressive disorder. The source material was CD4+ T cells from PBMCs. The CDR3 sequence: CASSWDLALEAFF. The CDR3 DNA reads TGTGCCAGCAGCTGGGATTTGGCCCTTGAAGCTTTCTTT. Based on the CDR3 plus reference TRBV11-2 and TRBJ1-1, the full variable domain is EAGVAQSPRYKIIEKRQSVAFWCNPISGHATLYWYQQILGQGPKLLIQFQNNGVVDDSQLPKDRFSAERLKGVDSTLKIQPAKLEDSAVYLCASSWDLALEAFFGQGTRLTVV.